This TCR beta chain was retrieved from a study of shared clonotypes between healthy human individuals. Study-wide findings and caveats: Shared clonotypes: approximately 5.3% naive CD4, about 3.3% naive CD8, roughly 2.2% memory CD4, roughly 0.4% memory CD8.

Notes on this clone: What it binds is not known.

Clones were read by immunoSEQ multiplex PCR, and TCRdb kept only the in-frame ones, dropping some. The sample gives under 1,100,000 clones, approximately 80% of which show up once; roughly 0.57% is in the top ten. The germline CDR1 and CDR2 sequences are MNHEY and SMNVEV (reference sequence). CDR3 length: 17 amino acids. V dropped 5 bases and J dropped 0; count of bases not matched to a gene: 2. The receptor was isolated from a man aged 18 to 35 in good health. Some clones in this sample may be carry-over from other donors' samples. The chain couples TRBV27 to TRBJ2-1; the match to TRBD2 covers 15 bases. The sample was memory CD4+ T cells from PBMCs. The subset denotes: CD45RA-negative fraction. The DNA of the CDR3 is TGTGCCAGCAGTCCGGGACTAGCGGGAGGCTCCTACAATGAGCAGTTCTTC. Its protein is CASSPGLAGGSYNEQFF.